These 20 T cell receptor beta chains were all obtained from the same sample, sequenced in a study of T cells after yellow fever vaccination. TCRdb used MiXCR to reprocess the 5' RACE reads, holding one entry per CDR3 protein. The sample has fewer than 400,000 distinct CDR3 sequences, around 10% seen once; the top ten hold approximately 3%. The input for sequencing was CD4+ T cells sorted from PBMCs, taken 45 days after the yellow fever booster vaccination. These receptors were taken from a man in his late teens or twenties who received the YFV17D yellow fever vaccine.

V and J are TRBV23-1 and TRBJ1-1; no clear D gene. TRBV23-1 is noted as an ORF with a role that remains uncertain. Trimming took 5 bases from V and 6 from J, leaving 4 bases between them. The CDR3 has 10 residues. The CDR3 is CASSESEAFF. The DNA of the CDR3 is TGCGCCAGCAGTGAGTCTGAAGCTTTCTTT.

This sequence joins TRBV19 and TRBJ1-5; 9 bases are a match to TRBD1. Germline V gene sequence: CDR1 LNHDA, CDR2 SQIVND (reference sequence). V lost 4 bases, J lost 7 bases, and 8 bases stayed unmatched. CDR3 length: 15 amino acids. The CDR3 protein is CASSKTGTGNQPQHF. As DNA, the CDR3 is TGTGCCAGTAGTAAAACCGGGACAGGGAACCAGCCCCAGCATTTT.

This clonotype was observed a handful of times. The chain couples TRBV28 to TRBJ1-3, with a possible D match to TRBD1 (5 bases). V dropped 2 bases and J dropped 4 bases, with 15 bases sitting between them. CDR3 length: 16 amino acids. CDR1 and CDR2 (germline): MDHEN, SYDVKM. CDR3 residues: CASSLDTRGRGNTIYF. In DNA, the CDR3 is TGTGCCAGCAGTTTAGACACTCGGGGCAGGGGAAACACCATATATTTT.

The chain employs TRBV5-5 and TRBJ2-7; either TRBD1 or TRBD2 may supply D (5 bases each). V lost 1 base and J lost 6, with 17 bases in between. CDR1 SGHKS and CDR2 YYEKEE come from the germline V gene (reference sequence). This CDR3 contains 15 residues. The CDR3 region has the DNA TGTGCCAGCAGCTTGAGCTCCGCAGGGAGTAGCGAGCAGTACGTC. Translating it yields CASSLSSAGSSEQYV.

V usage is TRBV18 and J usage is TRBJ2-1; the D is unclear. Per the germline V gene, CDR1 is KGHSH and CDR2 is LQKENI. This CDR3 has 16 residues. Trimming left V 3 bases short and J 3 bases short, with 15 bases between. The CDR3 coding sequence is TGTGCCAGCTCACCCTTACTCTTCAAGGGCTACAATGAGCAGTTCTTC. This encodes CASSPLLFKGYNEQFF.

This clonotype has just a few counts. A much bigger clone sits one base away, suggesting this may be a read error. The V gene is TRBV4-2, the J gene TRBJ1-3, with TRBD1 matching over 8 bases. Looked up from germline, CDR1 is LGHNA and CDR2 is YNFKEQ. The CDR3 length is 15 residues. The V gene end was trimmed by 3 bases and the J gene end by 2 bases; junction bases not matched to a gene: 3. The CDR3 DNA reads as TGTGCCAGCAGCCACCTACAGGGGGCTGGAAACACCATATATTTT. Its protein product is CASSHLQGAGNTIYF.

This clonotype was seen repeatedly, ten times or more. V is TRBV28 and J is TRBJ2-2; 7 positions agree with TRBD1. The CDR3 length is 16 residues. V was pared by 7 bases and J by 0 bases, with 8 bases of the junction left unmatched. Germline loops: CDR1 MDHEN, CDR2 SYDVKM. The CDR3 region is CASTSPTGANTGELFF. The CDR3 DNA reads TGTGCCAGCACATCCCCTACAGGGGCGAACACCGGGGAGCTGTTTTTT.

This clonotype has more than one count but fewer than ten. The CDR3 is CASSQFTGSSYNSPLHF. CDR3 nucleotides: TGTGCCAGCAGCCAATTCACCGGGAGCTCCTATAATTCACCCCTCCACTTT. The chain combines TRBV4-2 with TRBJ1-6; no clear D gene. The germline V gene encodes CDR1 LGHNA and CDR2 YNFKEQ. The CDR3 is 17 amino acids. V shed 2 bases and J shed 0 bases, with 11 bases lying between them.

This clonotype was found many times. This chain links TRBV10-2 with TRBJ2-4; 14 bases are shared with TRBD2. Germline V gene lookup returns CDR1 WSHSY and CDR2 SAAADI. This CDR3 comprises 16 residues. J gave up 7 bases and V 6 bases, and 8 bases lay outside the gene matches. CDR3 coding DNA: TGCGCCAGCAGCAGACTAGCGGGGGGGCCAAGGAACATTCAGTACTTC. Translation gives CASSRLAGGPRNIQYF.

The table lists this clonotype with many counts. The J gene is TRBJ2-3, the V gene TRBV12-3 or TRBV12-4, with D maybe TRBD1 (7 bases). The CDR3 runs 13 residues. The V and J ends lost 7 bases and 6 bases respectively, with 14 bases between them. The CDR3 sequence: CASNRQGGDTQYF. The DNA for the CDR3 is TGTGCCAGCAACCGACAGGGAGGCGATACGCAGTATTTT.

This clonotype was seen ten or more times. V gene TRBV4-2 combines with J gene TRBJ2-6; unclear D gene. From germline, CDR1 is LGHNA and CDR2 YNFKEQ. V gave up 0 bases and J gave up 2 bases, with 5 bases separating them. The CDR3 sequence is 15 residues long. CDR3 loop: CASSQEVAGANVLTF. The CDR3 DNA sequence: TGTGCCAGCAGCCAAGAGGTTGCTGGGGCCAACGTCCTGACTTTC.

The J gene is TRBJ2-7, the V gene TRBV6-1, with a possible D match to TRBD2 (7 bases). In germline, CDR1 is MNHNS, CDR2 SASEGT. The CDR3 runs 18 residues. Trimming removed 1 base at V and 2 bases at J, with 21 bases between. The DNA of the CDR3 is TGTGCCAGCAGTGAAGGCTGGACATCAGCGGGACAAGCCTACGAGCAGTACGTC. It translates to CASSEGWTSAGQAYEQYV.

This sequence joins TRBV12-3 or TRBV12-4 and TRBJ1-1; D call uncertain. The CDR3 loop spans 13 amino acids. The V end was cut by 3 bases, the J end by 1 base, with 6 bases between. The CDR3 is CASSFRPNTEAFF. DNA for the CDR3: TGTGCCAGCAGTTTCCGCCCGAACACTGAAGCTTTCTTT.

This clonotype was seen many times. The J gene is TRBJ1-2, the V gene TRBV7-2; maybe TRBD1 (5 bases). Trimming removed 4 bases at V and 5 bases at J, with 11 bases between. The CDR3 length is 13 residues. Germline CDR1 reads SGHTA; CDR2 reads FQGNSA. The CDR3 region has the DNA TGTGCCAGCAGCTCGTGGGGGGGATATGGCTACACCTTC. This codes for CASSSWGGYGYTF.

In this sample, this clonotype turned up a few times. The V gene is TRBV9, the J gene TRBJ2-3; 7 bases line up with TRBD1. From germline, CDR1 is SGDLS and CDR2 YYNGEE. The CDR3 extends over 15 amino acids. V was clipped by 2 bases and J by 1 base; unmatched bases: 4. CDR3: CASSVTGTGTDTQYF. CDR3 sequence (DNA): TGTGCCAGCAGCGTTACCGGGACAGGCACAGATACGCAGTATTTT.

This chain connects TRBV6-6 to TRBJ1-2, with 8 positions matching TRBD1. The J segment lost 4 bases and the V segment lost 6 bases, leaving 7 bases of the junction unmatched. Germline values: CDR1 MNHNY, CDR2 SVGAGI (reference sequence). This CDR3 has 14 amino acids. CDR3 loop: CASSQGAQRYGYTF. The DNA for the CDR3 is TGTGCCAGCAGCCAGGGGGCGCAGCGCTATGGCTACACCTTC.

The chain recombines TRBV6-6 with TRBJ1-2, with 9 bases that match TRBD1. CDR3 length: 15 amino acids. J lost 0 bases, V lost 4 bases, and 3 bases had no gene match. The germline CDR1 and CDR2 sequences are MNHNY and SVGAGI (reference sequence). The CDR3 DNA is TGTGCCAGCAGTTCCGGGACAGGGTCTAACTATGGCTACACCTTC. Translation: CASSSGTGSNYGYTF.

The sample holds many counts of this clonotype. The chain combines TRBV7-3 with TRBJ1-6; 10 positions agree with TRBD1. CDR1 and CDR2 from the germline V gene are SGHTA and FQGTGA. The V segment lost 5 bases and the J segment 7 bases; nucleotides outside the gene matches: 8. The CDR3 consists of 16 residues. This CDR3 reads CASSLNDRGRNSPLHF. The CDR3 DNA follows: TGTGCCAGCAGCCTGAACGACAGGGGGCGAAATTCACCCCTCCACTTT.

A few counts support this clonotype. This sequence joins TRBV5-5 and TRBJ1-2; D is uncertain. Germline V gene data show CDR1 as SGHKS and CDR2 as YYEKEE (reference sequence). The CDR3 is 14 amino acids. V dropped 1 base and J dropped 4 bases, with 11 bases sitting between them. CDR3 in amino acids: CASSLPAQVYGYTF. CDR3 DNA: TGTGCCAGCAGCTTGCCAGCGCAGGTCTATGGCTACACCTTC.

The rearrangement uses TRBV14 and TRBJ2-2; 8 bases map to TRBD1. The germline CDR1 and CDR2 sequences are SGHDN and FVKESK. V was clipped by 0 bases and J by 5 bases; unmatched bases: 8. This CDR3 has 17 amino acids. The CDR3 region is CASSQDRRYRGTGELFF. The CDR3 bases are TGTGCCAGCAGCCAAGATAGGAGGTACAGGGGGACCGGGGAGCTGTTTTTT. The full variable domain, in which reference TRBV14 and TRBJ2-2 provide the parts outside the CDR3, is EAGVTQFPSHSVIEKGQTVTLRCDPISGHDNLYWYRRVMGKEIKFLLHFVKESKQDESGMPNNRFLAERTGGTYSTLKVQPAELEDSGVYFCASSQDRRYRGTGELFFGEGSRLTVL.